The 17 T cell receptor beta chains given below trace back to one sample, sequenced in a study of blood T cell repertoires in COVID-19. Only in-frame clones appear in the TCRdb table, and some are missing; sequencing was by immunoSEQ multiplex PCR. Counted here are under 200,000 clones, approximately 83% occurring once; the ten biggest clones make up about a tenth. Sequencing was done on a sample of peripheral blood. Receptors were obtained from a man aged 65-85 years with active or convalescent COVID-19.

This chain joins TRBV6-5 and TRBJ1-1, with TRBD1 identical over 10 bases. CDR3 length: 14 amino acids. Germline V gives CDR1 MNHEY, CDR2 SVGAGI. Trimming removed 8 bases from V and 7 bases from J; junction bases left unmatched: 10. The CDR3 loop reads CASLTGQGTIEAFF. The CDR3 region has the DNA TGTGCCAGCCTGACGGGACAGGGGACGATTGAAGCTTTCTTT.

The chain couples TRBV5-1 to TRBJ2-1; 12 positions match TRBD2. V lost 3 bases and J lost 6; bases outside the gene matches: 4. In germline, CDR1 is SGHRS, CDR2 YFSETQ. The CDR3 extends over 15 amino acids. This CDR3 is CASSSLAGGFNEQFF. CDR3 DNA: TGCGCCAGCAGCTCGCTAGCGGGAGGGTTCAATGAGCAGTTCTTC.

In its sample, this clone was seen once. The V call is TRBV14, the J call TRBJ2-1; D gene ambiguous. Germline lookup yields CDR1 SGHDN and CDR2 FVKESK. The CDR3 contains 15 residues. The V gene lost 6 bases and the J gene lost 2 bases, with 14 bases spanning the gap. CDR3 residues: CASREQLSPYNEQFF. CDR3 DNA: TGTGCCAGCAGGGAACAGTTGAGTCCCTACAATGAGCAGTTCTTC.

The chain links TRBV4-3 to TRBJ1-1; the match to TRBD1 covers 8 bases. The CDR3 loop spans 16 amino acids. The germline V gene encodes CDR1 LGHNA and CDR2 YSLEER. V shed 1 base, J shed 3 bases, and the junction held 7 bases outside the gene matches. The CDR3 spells CASSQVFRQGYTEAFF. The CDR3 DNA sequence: TGCGCCAGCAGCCAAGTTTTCCGACAGGGGTACACTGAAGCTTTCTTT.

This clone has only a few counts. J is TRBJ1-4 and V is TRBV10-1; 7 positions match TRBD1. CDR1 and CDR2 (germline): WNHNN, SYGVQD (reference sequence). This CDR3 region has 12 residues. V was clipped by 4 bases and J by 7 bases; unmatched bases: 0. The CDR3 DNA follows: TGCGCCAGCAGTGGGGACAGTGAAAAACTGTTTTTT. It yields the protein CASSGDSEKLFF.

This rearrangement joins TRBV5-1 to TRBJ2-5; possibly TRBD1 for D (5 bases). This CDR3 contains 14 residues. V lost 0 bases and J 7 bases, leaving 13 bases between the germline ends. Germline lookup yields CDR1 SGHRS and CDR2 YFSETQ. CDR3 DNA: TGCGCCAGCAGCTTGGAGGTCTCCCAGGGGACCCAGTACTTC. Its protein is CASSLEVSQGTQYF.

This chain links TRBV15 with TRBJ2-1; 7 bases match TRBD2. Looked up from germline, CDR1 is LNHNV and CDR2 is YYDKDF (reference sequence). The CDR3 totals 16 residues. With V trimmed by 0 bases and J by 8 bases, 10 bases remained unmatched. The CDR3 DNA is TGTGCCACCAGCAGAGATCGGACTAGGGACTCGGATGAGCAGTTCTTC. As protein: CATSRDRTRDSDEQFF.

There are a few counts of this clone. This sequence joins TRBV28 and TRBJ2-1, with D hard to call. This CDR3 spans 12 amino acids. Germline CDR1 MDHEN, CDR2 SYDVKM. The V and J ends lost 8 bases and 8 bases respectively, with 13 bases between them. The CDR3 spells CASGSGGDEQFF. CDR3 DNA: TGTGCCAGCGGATCTGGCGGCGATGAGCAGTTCTTC. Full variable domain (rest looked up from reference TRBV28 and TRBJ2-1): DVKVTQSSRYLVKRTGEKVFLECVQDMDHENMFWYRQDPGLGLRLIYFSYDVKMKEKGDIPEGYSVSREKKERFSLILESASTNQTSMYLCASGSGGDEQFFGPGTRLTVL.

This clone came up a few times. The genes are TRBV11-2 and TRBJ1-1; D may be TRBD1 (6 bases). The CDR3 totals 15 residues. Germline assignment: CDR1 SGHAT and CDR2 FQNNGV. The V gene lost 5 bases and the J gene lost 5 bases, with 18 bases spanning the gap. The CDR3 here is CASSSKGGVYTEAFF. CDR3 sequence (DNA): TGTGCCAGCAGCAGCAAAGGGGGGGTTTATACTGAAGCTTTCTTT.

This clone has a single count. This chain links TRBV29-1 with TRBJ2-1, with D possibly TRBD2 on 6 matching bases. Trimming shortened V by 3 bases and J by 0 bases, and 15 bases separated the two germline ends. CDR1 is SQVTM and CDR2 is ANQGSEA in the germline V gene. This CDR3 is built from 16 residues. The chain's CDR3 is CSVEGRFSGSYNEQFF. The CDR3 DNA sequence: TGCAGCGTTGAGGGCCGGTTTAGCGGCTCCTACAATGAGCAGTTCTTC.

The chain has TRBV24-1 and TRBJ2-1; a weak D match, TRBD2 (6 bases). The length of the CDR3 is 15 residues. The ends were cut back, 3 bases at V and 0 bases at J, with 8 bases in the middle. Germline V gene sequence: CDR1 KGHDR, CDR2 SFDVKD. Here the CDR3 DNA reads TGTGCCACCAGTGATCTCGGGGGCTCCTACAATGAGCAGTTCTTC. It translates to CATSDLGGSYNEQFF.

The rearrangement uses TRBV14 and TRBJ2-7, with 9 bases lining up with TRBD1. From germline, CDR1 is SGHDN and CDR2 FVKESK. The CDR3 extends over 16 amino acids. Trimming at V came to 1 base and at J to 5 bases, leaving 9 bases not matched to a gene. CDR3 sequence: CASSQGAGQGVNEQYF. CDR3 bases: TGTGCCAGCAGCCAAGGGGCGGGACAGGGAGTCAACGAGCAGTACTTC.

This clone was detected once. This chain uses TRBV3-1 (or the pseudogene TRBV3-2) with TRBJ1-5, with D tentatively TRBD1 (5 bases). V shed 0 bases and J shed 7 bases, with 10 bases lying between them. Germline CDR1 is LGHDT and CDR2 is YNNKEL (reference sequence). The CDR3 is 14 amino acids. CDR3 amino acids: CASSQEVQGQPQHF. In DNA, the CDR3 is TGTGCCAGCAGCCAAGAGGTCCAGGGACAGCCCCAGCATTTT.

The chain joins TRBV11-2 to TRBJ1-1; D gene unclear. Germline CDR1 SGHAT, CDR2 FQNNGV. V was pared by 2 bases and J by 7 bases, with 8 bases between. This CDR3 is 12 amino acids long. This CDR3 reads CASSLQQVEAFF. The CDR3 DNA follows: TGTGCCAGCAGCTTACAACAAGTTGAAGCTTTCTTT.

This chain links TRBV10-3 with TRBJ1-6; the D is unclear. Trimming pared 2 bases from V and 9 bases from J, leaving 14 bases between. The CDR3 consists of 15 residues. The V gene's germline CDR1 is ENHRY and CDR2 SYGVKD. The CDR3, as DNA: TGTGCCATCAGTGAGGTTTTGGCAGGAATTTCACCCCTCCACTTT. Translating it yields CAISEVLAGISPLHF.

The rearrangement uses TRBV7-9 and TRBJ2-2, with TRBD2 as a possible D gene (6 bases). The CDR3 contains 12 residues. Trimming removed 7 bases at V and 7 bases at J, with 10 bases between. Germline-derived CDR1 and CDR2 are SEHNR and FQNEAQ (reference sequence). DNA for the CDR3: TGTGCCAGCATTGAGGGAGGCGGGGAGCTGTTTTTT. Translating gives CASIEGGGELFF.

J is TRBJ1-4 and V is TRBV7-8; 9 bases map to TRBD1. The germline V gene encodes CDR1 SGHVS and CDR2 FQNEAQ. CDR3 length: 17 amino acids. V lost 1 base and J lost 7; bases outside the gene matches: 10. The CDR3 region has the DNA TGTGCCAGCAGCTTAGTTGGGGGGACAGGGTTCCGTGAAAAACTGTTTTTT. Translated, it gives CASSLVGGTGFREKLFF.